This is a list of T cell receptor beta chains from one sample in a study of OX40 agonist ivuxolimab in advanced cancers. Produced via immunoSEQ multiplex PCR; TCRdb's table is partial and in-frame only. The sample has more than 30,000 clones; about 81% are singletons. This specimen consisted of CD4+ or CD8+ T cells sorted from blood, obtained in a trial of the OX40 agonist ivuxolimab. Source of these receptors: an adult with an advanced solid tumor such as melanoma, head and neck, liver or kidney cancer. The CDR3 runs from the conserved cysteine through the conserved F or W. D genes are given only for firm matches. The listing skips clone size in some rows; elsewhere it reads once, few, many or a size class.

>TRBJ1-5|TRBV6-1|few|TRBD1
TGTGCCAGCAGTGAGGAAGGCAGGGGGCTATGGAGCAATCAGCCCCAGCATTTT
CASSEEGRGLWSNQPQHF
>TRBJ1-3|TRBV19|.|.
TGTGCCAGTAGTATTGCCCGACGGGAGAGCTCTGGAAACACCATATATTTT
CASSIARRESSGNTIYF
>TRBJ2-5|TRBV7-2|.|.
TGTGCCAGCAGCAGCCGGGACGGCCCAACAGGGGAGACCCAGTACTTC
CASSSRDGPTGETQYF
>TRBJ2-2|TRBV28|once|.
TGTGCCAGCAGGAAGGCCAGCGGGCAGAACACCGGGGAGCTGTTTTTT
CASRKASGQNTGELFF
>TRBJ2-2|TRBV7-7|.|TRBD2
TGTGCCAGCAGCCCCCTAACTAGCGGGTATACGAACACCGGGGAGCTGTTTTTT
CASSPLTSGYTNTGELFF
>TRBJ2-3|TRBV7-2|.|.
TGTGCCAGCAGCATCGGCCCTGGGGATACGCAGTATTTT
CASSIGPGDTQYF
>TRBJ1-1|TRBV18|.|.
TGTGCCAGCTCACCATACGGACAGAACACTGAAGCTTTCTTT
CASSPYGQNTEAFF
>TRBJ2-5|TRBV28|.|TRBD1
TGTGCCAGCAGCTTCAGAGGGACAGGGGGGAAGACCCAGTACTTC
CASSFRGTGGKTQYF
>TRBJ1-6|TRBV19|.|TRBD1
TGTGCCAGTAGTGCGGACAGGGAGAGGAATTCACCCCTCCACTTT
CASSADRERNSPLHF
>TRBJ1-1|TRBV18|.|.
TGTGCCAGCTCACCGACAGTGAACACTGAAGCTTTCTTT
CASSPTVNTEAFF
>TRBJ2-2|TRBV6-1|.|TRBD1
TGTGCCAGCAGTGGACAGGGGACCACCGGGGAGCTGTTTTTT
CASSGQGTTGELFF
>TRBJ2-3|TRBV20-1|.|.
TGCAGTGCCCCTATCCGAGGTACGCAGTATTTT
CSAPIRGTQYF
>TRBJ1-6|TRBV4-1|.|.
TGCGCCAGCAGCCAAGCATGGACCTCCGGGTCACCCCTCCACTTT
CASSQAWTSGSPLHF
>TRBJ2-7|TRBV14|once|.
TGTGCCAGCAGCCAAGAGACCGGGATCCGAGGCTCCGAGCAGTACTTC
CASSQETGIRGSEQYF
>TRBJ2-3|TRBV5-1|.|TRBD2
TGCGCCAGCAGCTCCGGACTAGCGGGAGGGCTAGGTCAGAAAACTAATACGCAGTATTTT
CASSSGLAGGLGQKTNTQYF
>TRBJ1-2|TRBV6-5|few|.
TGTGCCAGCAGTTTGGAAGAACTGGGAGGCTACACCTTC
CASSLEELGGYTF
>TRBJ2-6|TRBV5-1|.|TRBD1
TGCGCCAGCAGCTTGGCCGACAGGGTTGGTACTGGGGCCAACGTCCTGACTTTC
CASSLADRVGTGANVLTF
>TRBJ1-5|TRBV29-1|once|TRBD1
TGCAGCGTTTACTTGGCAGGGGGCCGGGAAGGCAATCAGCCCCAGCATTTT
CSVYLAGGREGNQPQHF
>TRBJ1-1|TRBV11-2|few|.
TGTGCCAGCAGCTTGGGTCTGAACACTGAAGCTTTCTTT
CASSLGLNTEAFF
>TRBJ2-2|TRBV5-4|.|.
TGTGCCAGCAGCACCGGGCCCCCTACCGGGGAGCTGTTTTTT
CASSTGPPTGELFF
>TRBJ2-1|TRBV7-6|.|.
TGTGCCAGCAGCTTAGCTAGATCCAATGAGCAGTTCTTC
CASSLARSNEQFF
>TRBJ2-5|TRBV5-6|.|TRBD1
TGTGCCAGCAGCTCGGGACAGGTACTTCAAGAGACCCAGTACTTC
CASSSGQVLQETQYF
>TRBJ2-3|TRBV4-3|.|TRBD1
TGCGCCAGCAGCCAAGCCCCAGCAGGACAGGGGGGCGATACGCAGTATTTT
CASSQAPAGQGGDTQYF
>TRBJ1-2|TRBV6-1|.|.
TGTGCCAGCAGTGAATATAGGACAAACTATGGCTACACCTTC
CASSEYRTNYGYTF
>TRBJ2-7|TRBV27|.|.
TGTGCCAGCAGTTTTGCGGGACAAGGCTACGAGCAGTACTTC
CASSFAGQGYEQYF
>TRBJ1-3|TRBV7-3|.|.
TGTGCCAGCAGCCCCGGACTGGGGATCTCCTCTGGAAACACCATATATTTT
CASSPGLGISSGNTIYF
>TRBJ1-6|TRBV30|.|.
TGTGCCTGGACACAGGGCCAGCCACCCCTCCACTTT
CAWTQGQPPLHF
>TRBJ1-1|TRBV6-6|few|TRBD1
TGTGCCAGCATCAACAGGGGGCAAGCTTTCTTT
CASINRGQAFF
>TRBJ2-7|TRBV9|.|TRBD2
TGTGCCAGCAGCCCTCTCGCGGGAGTGAGCGAGCAGTACTTC
CASSPLAGVSEQYF
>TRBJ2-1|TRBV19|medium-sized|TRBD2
TGTGCCAGTAGTATAGAGTCGACTAGCCGGGCGGGCGGGCAGTTCTTC
CASSIESTSRAGGQFF
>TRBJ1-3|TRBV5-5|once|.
TGTGCCAGCAGCTTGGCTATCGTGAGCTCTGGAAACACCATATATTTT
CASSLAIVSSGNTIYF
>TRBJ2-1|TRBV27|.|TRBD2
TGTGCCAGCAGTTCGTTACTAGCGGGACCTCCCTACAATGAGCAGTTCTTC
CASSSLLAGPPYNEQFF
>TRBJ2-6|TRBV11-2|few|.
TGTGCCAGCAGCCCCAACGCGGGTACTGGGGCCAACGTCCTGACTTTC
CASSPNAGTGANVLTF
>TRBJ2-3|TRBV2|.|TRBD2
TGTGCCAGCAACGGGGGGGCCAGGACAGATACGCAGTATTTT
CASNGGARTDTQYF
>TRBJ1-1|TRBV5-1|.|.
TGCGCCAGCAGCTTAACGGGGAACACTGAAGCTTTCTTT
CASSLTGNTEAFF
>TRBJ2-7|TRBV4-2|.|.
TGTGCCAGCAGCCTGGACAACAAATACGAGCAGTACTTC
CASSLDNKYEQYF
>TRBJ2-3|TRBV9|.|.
TGTGCCAGCAGCGTAGACTTAGATACGCAGTATTTT
CASSVDLDTQYF
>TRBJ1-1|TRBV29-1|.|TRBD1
TGCAGCGCCCGACAGGGGGCGCGAACTGAAGCTTTCTTT
CSARQGARTEAFF
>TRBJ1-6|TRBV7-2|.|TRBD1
TGTGCCAGCAGCCCCGACAGGGCGGGGAATTCACCCCTCCACTTT
CASSPDRAGNSPLHF
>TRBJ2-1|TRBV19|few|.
TGTGCCAGTAGGGTAAGAGGCAGGGACAATGAGCAGTTCTTC
CASRVRGRDNEQFF
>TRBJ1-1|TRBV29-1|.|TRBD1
TGCAGCGTTGGAAACAGGGGTTATACTGAAGCTTTCTTT
CSVGNRGYTEAFF
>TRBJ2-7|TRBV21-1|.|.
TGTGCCAGCAGCACCTCCTCCTCCTACGAGCAGTACTTC
CASSTSSSYEQYF
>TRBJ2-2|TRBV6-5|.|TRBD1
TGTGCCAGCAGTTTTTCGACAGGGGCTTACACCGGGGAGCTGTTTTTT
CASSFSTGAYTGELFF
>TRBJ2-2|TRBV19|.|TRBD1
TGTGCCAGTAGCCTGATGGACAGGGCGAACACCGGGGAGCTGTTTTTT
CASSLMDRANTGELFF
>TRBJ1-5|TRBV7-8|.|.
TGTGCCAGCAGCTTAGCGGGGGGCCTTGGGGTTCCCCAGCATTTT
CASSLAGGLGVPQHF
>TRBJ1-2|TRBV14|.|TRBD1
TGTGCCAGCAGCGGACACAGGGGCCTTAGTGGCTACACCTTC
CASSGHRGLSGYTF
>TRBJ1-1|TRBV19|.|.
TGTGCCAGTAGTTATGGGATTGGACGAATGTCTGAAGCTTTCTTT
CASSYGIGRMSEAFF